The 14 T cell receptor beta chains below were found in one sample sequenced in a study of T cell repertoires in cytomegalovirus infection (dated by TCRdb to between 2018 and 2020). The sample was run on an Illumina HiSeq 1500. Using fastp trimming at Q25 and MiXCR clonotype assembly, TCRdb reanalyzed the public sequencing data and kept in-frame beta chains. Rows matching on CDR3 protein sequence are summarized as one entry with the most common DNA and genes. The sample table lists hundreds of thousands of distinct CDR3 sequences, more than 20% of them with a count of one. The top ten constitute approximately 8% of the sample. The sequencing sample was made of CD8+ T cells from PBMCs. These receptors all stem from a human donor in good health (CMV status not recorded). Some clones in this sample may be carry-over from other donors' samples.

The rearrangement uses TRBV10-3 and TRBJ2-7; D remains unclear. The CDR3 runs to 13 residues. V was cut by 2 bases and J by 7 bases, with 12 bases left in between. Germline V CDR1 and CDR2: ENHRY, SYGVKD. CDR3 nucleotides: TGTGCCATCAGTGAGGCCCCCTCTCCGGAGCAGTACTTC. Amino acids: CAISEAPSPEQYF.

This clonotype was seen more than once but under ten times. V is TRBV5-5 and J is TRBJ2-1; 7 bases are a match to TRBD2. This CDR3 is built from 17 residues. With V trimmed by 1 base and J by 2 bases, 9 bases remained unmatched. Germline V lookup: CDR1 SGHKS, CDR2 YYEKEE (reference sequence). The CDR3 region is CASSLFPGGGPYNEQFF. The CDR3 bases are TGTGCCAGCAGCTTGTTTCCTGGCGGGGGACCCTACAATGAGCAGTTCTTC.

For this clonotype: The junction departs from the called germline gene at one end, perhaps through a read error. This chain connects TRBV11-2 to TRBJ2-4, with TRBD1 matching 10 bases. CDR1 is SGHAT, CDR2 FQNNGV, per germline. The length of the CDR3 is 14 residues. CDR3 bases: TGTGCCGGCAGCGATGGGACAGGGGTGAACATTCAGTACTTC. It yields the protein CAGSDGTGVNIQYF.

The gene calls are TRBV11-2 and TRBJ2-7, with D perhaps assigned TRBD1 or TRBD2 (5 bases each). The V gene lost 4 bases and the J gene lost 5 bases, with 6 bases spanning the gap. CDR1 is SGHAT and CDR2 is FQNNGV in the germline V gene. This CDR3 is 11 amino acids long. CDR3 sequence reads: CASSWGHEQYF. The CDR3 region has the DNA TGTGCCAGCAGCTGGGGACACGAGCAGTACTTC.

The rearrangement links TRBV6-1 to TRBJ1-5; D may be TRBD1 (5 bases). Germline values: CDR1 MNHNS, CDR2 SASEGT. The CDR3 is 13 amino acids. V lost 4 bases and J lost 6, with 10 bases in between. CDR3 region: CASSAGFSQPQHF. As DNA, the CDR3 is TGTGCCAGCAGTGCAGGGTTTAGTCAGCCCCAGCATTTT.

This chain's CDR3 is CASSSGQILNEQFF. The DNA for the CDR3 is TGTGCCAGCAGCTCGGGACAGATATTGAATGAGCAGTTCTTC. The rearrangement links TRBV5-5 to TRBJ2-1, with 7 bases aligning to TRBD1. The germline gives CDR1 SGHKS, CDR2 YYEKEE (reference sequence). The CDR3 contains 14 residues. With V trimmed by 3 bases and J by 7 bases, 7 bases remained unmatched.

The chain recombines TRBV11-1 with TRBJ2-1, with D possibly matching TRBD1 (6 bases). V lost 5 bases and J 3 bases, leaving 17 bases between the germline ends. The CDR3 is made up of 16 amino acids. Germline CDR1 reads SGHAT; CDR2 reads FQDESV (reference sequence). CDR3 nucleotides: TGTGCCAGCAGCGAAACAGGGAAGAGACTCTACAATGAGCAGTTCTTC. It translates to CASSETGKRLYNEQFF.

This clonotype has more than one count but fewer than ten. The rearrangement links TRBV9 to TRBJ1-1; tentative D call: TRBD1 (6 bases). V lost 4 bases, J lost 11 bases, and 24 bases lay in between. There are 15 residues in the CDR3. Per germline, CDR1 SGDLS and CDR2 YYNGEE. The CDR3 loop is CASSPRTDTFVGAFF. In nucleotides, the CDR3 is TGTGCCAGCAGCCCCCGGACAGACACCTTTGTGGGCGCTTTCTTT.

V usage is TRBV12-3 or TRBV12-4 and J usage is TRBJ2-1; weak D call: TRBD1 (6 bases). This CDR3 has 12 residues. The V end lost 8 bases, the J end lost 8 bases, and 13 bases lay between the germline ends. The CDR3 sequence: CASLDSLDEQFF. Here the CDR3 DNA reads TGTGCCAGCCTGGACAGCTTGGATGAGCAGTTCTTC.

The gene calls are TRBV7-9 and TRBJ2-7; TRBD1 is a possible D gene (5 bases). V was pared by 1 base and J by 5 bases, with 18 bases between. CDR3 size: 16 residues. Germline-derived CDR1 and CDR2 are SEHNR and FQNEAQ (reference sequence). CDR3 in amino acids: CASSLDRGLTDHEQYF. The CDR3 DNA is TGTGCCAGCAGCTTAGATAGGGGCCTGACAGACCACGAGCAGTACTTC.

This clonotype was seen more than once but under ten times. The V call is TRBV20-1, the J call TRBJ1-2; D may be TRBD1 (5 bases). Germline lookup yields CDR1 DFQATT and CDR2 SNEGSKA (reference sequence). V gave up 0 bases and J gave up 3 bases, with 14 bases separating them. This CDR3 has 15 residues. The CDR3 spells CSARDRGKGDYGYTF. In DNA, the CDR3 is TGCAGTGCTAGAGATCGGGGAAAAGGGGACTATGGCTACACCTTC.

Note on this clonotype: A much more abundant neighbour one base away suggests this may be a read error. The CDR3 nucleotides read TGTGCCAGCAGCATAGTCCTAAACAATGAGCAGTTCTTC. Amino acid sequence: CASSIVLNNEQFF. The chain couples TRBV7-2 to TRBJ2-1, with D unclear. The germline CDR1 and CDR2 sequences are SGHTA and FQGNSA. The V and J ends lost 5 bases and 5 bases respectively, with 10 bases between them. The CDR3 is 13 amino acids.

The chain carries TRBV20-1 and TRBJ2-2; TRBD1 agrees at 7 bases. Germline-derived CDR1 and CDR2 are DFQATT and SNEGSKA (reference sequence). This CDR3 contains 14 residues. Trimming removed 4 bases from V and 3 bases from J; junction bases left unmatched: 5. CDR3 in DNA: TGCAGTGCTACGGACAGGACGTACACCGGGGAGCTGTTTTTT. Encoded protein: CSATDRTYTGELFF.

The rearrangement joins TRBV19 to TRBJ2-1; the D gene is possibly TRBD2 (6 bases). The CDR3 contains 16 residues. Germline CDR1 is LNHDA and CDR2 is SQIVND (reference sequence). The V end lost 5 bases, the J end lost 0 bases, and 14 bases lay between the germline ends. DNA for the CDR3: TGTGCCAGTAGTGCCCGGGACTTTAGCTCCTACAATGAGCAGTTCTTC. Translated: CASSARDFSSYNEQFF.